The present entry profiles one T cell receptor (beta chain) with its context. Its antigen is undetermined. This sample was taken from a study of monozygotic twins with inflammatory bowel disease. Regarding the study as a whole: Support for any single strong IBD-associated signal or clonotype was not found.

The CDR3 length is 16 residues. In germline, CDR1 is SGHAT, CDR2 FQNNGV. Following a re-call of the 5' RACE reads, TCRdb has one entry per CDR3 protein and lacks DNA. The repertoire table contains about 420,000 distinct CDR3 sequences. The source is a human donor with ulcerative colitis or Crohn's disease, or a healthy co-twin of an affected twin (not recorded which). The chain carries TRBV11-2 and TRBJ1-6. The specimen was blood. The CDR3 reads CASSLKPSSYNSPLHF.